Listed here are 9 T cell receptor beta chains from one sample, sequenced in a study of human thymus T cells. Thymic samples were excised during corrective heart operations. Only in-frame clones appear in the TCRdb table, and some are missing; sequencing was by immunoSEQ multiplex PCR. In the table there are roughly 130,000 clones, over 85% of which are singletons. Sequencing input: thymus tissue. The receptors derive from a boy younger than two with a congenital heart defect but otherwise immunologically healthy.

The chain is built from TRBV10-3 and TRBJ2-7; 7 bases line up with TRBD1. Unmatched junction bases numbered 10, after V lost 6 bases and J lost 2 bases. CDR1 is ENHRY, CDR2 SYGVKD, per germline. The CDR3 extends over 15 amino acids. The CDR3 spells CAISLSRDSPYEQYF. The CDR3 DNA is TGTGCCATCAGCCTCTCCCGGGACAGCCCCTACGAGCAGTACTTC.

In this sample, this clone turned up once. This sequence joins TRBV7-4 and TRBJ1-1; TRBD1 might be the D (6 bases). The CDR3 sequence is 15 residues long. Per the germline V gene, CDR1 is SGHVT and CDR2 is SQSDAQ. Trimming stripped 2 bases from V and 4 bases from J, with 14 bases between. In DNA form, the CDR3 reads TGTGCCAGCAGCTTAATTCGTACAGGGTCCACTGAAGCTTTCTTT. Its protein is CASSLIRTGSTEAFF.

The J gene is TRBJ2-5, the V gene TRBV14; weak D call: TRBD2 (5 bases). From germline, CDR1 is SGHDN and CDR2 FVKESK. The CDR3 contains 16 residues. Trimming took off 1 base at V and 2 bases at J, with 14 bases between the two ends. CDR3 nucleotides: TGTGCCAGCAGCCAAGGGGCGGGTAAGAGGCAAGAGACCCAGTACTTC. Translation gives CASSQGAGKRQETQYF.

The rearrangement joins TRBV4-2 to TRBJ2-1, with 9 positions matching TRBD2. V lost 0 bases and J lost 2; bases outside the gene matches: 5. CDR1 is LGHNA, CDR2 YNFKEQ, per germline. The CDR3 loop spans 17 amino acids. The CDR3 sequence is CASSQDTRLAAYNEQFF. In nucleotides, the CDR3 is TGTGCCAGCAGCCAAGATACGAGACTAGCGGCCTACAATGAGCAGTTCTTC.

The table lists this clone with a count of one. V usage is TRBV7-2 and J usage is TRBJ2-3; D gene unclear. Germline CDR1 SGHTA, CDR2 FQGNSA. Trimming removed 5 bases at V and 3 bases at J, with 9 bases between. This CDR3 has 13 residues. The chain's CDR3 is CASSHIWTDTQYF. The CDR3 coding sequence is TGTGCCAGCAGCCACATCTGGACAGATACGCAGTATTTT.

V gene TRBV2 combines with J gene TRBJ1-3; weak D call: TRBD1 (6 bases). This CDR3 comprises 17 residues. V lost 3 bases and J lost 9, with 24 bases in between. CDR1 and CDR2 (germline): SNHLY, FYNNEI. CDR3 sequence (DNA): TGTGCCAGCAGTGAGGGGGGCAGACACTATAGTGGAGGCACCATATATTTT. Translation: CASSEGGRHYSGGTIYF.

The chain has TRBV14 and TRBJ2-3, with a tentative D call TRBD1 (6 bases). The CDR3 length is 15 residues. CDR1 SGHDN and CDR2 FVKESK come from the germline V gene. V dropped 0 bases and J dropped 2 bases, with 9 bases sitting between them. CDR3 region: CASSQDRDITDTQYF. Written as DNA, the CDR3 is TGTGCCAGCAGCCAAGACCGGGACATCACAGATACGCAGTATTTT.

The chain is built from TRBV4-2 and TRBJ1-2; D not resolved. CDR1 is LGHNA, CDR2 YNFKEQ, per germline. V was clipped by 0 bases and J by 5 bases, with 16 bases between them. This CDR3 spans 16 amino acids. This chain's CDR3 is CASSQDRRRTTYGYTF. CDR3 DNA sequence: TGTGCCAGCAGCCAAGATAGGCGGCGGACGACTTATGGCTACACCTTC.

The rearrangement uses TRBV7-2 and TRBJ1-5; D not certain. V lost 2 bases and J 4 bases, leaving 6 bases between the germline ends. The CDR3 is 13 amino acids. In germline, CDR1 is SGHTA, CDR2 FQGNSA. The CDR3 DNA reads as TGTGCCAGCAGCTTACACCAGAATCAGCCCCAGCATTTT. Translation: CASSLHQNQPQHF.